The next 15 T cell receptor beta chains were all read from a single sample in a study of CD8+ T cells in alopecia areata. cDNA reverse transcribed from extracted RNA served as the sequencing template. Sequenced by immunoSEQ multiplex PCR; TCRdb stores in-frame clones only, minus some. The sample yields 140,000 to 150,000 clones, about half seen once. Here the sequenced sample was CD4+ T cells sorted from blood, taken at week 0. These receptors originate from a human donor with alopecia areata.

This clone has more than one count but fewer than ten. This sequence joins TRBV25-1 and TRBJ2-1; tentatively, D is TRBD2 (6 bases). The CDR3 covers 11 residues. Germline V gives CDR1 MGHDK, CDR2 SYGVNS. V was shortened by 4 bases and J by 15 bases, with 13 bases between the two germline ends. Written as DNA, the CDR3 is TGTGCCAGCAGTGGGGGACTGGTCCCGTTCTTC. Its protein product is CASSGGLVPFF.

The chain recombines TRBV29-1 with TRBJ2-5, with TRBD1 matching 7 bases. This CDR3 has 13 residues. Per germline, CDR1 SQVTM and CDR2 ANQGSEA. V was pared by 4 bases and J by 5 bases, with 7 bases of the junction left unmatched. For the CDR3, the DNA is TGCAGCGTTGTGGGGGACAGAGGGGAGACCCAGTACTTC. This encodes CSVVGDRGETQYF.

This rearrangement joins TRBV2 to TRBJ1-3; 8 bases are a match to TRBD1. V shed 2 bases and J 4 bases; nucleotides not matched to a gene: 10. The germline gives CDR1 SNHLY, CDR2 FYNNEI. The length of the CDR3 is 17 residues. The CDR3 protein is CASSEPKTGAAGNTIYF. CDR3 nucleotide sequence: TGTGCCAGCAGTGAACCTAAGACAGGGGCCGCAGGAAACACCATATATTTT.

The chain has TRBV13 and TRBJ2-6; D is undetermined. V was shortened by 5 bases and J by 1 base, with 6 bases between the two germline ends. Germline loops: CDR1 PRHDT, CDR2 FYEKMQ (reference sequence). The CDR3 sequence is 14 residues long. The CDR3 DNA reads TGTGCCAGCAGCATCAGTTCTGGGGCCAACGTCCTGACTTTC. This sequence encodes CASSISSGANVLTF.

This rearrangement joins TRBV29-1 to TRBJ2-1; tentative D call: TRBD1 (6 bases). The CDR3 totals 16 residues. V was trimmed by 5 bases and J by 5 bases, leaving 22 bases between them. Germline-derived CDR1 and CDR2 are SQVTM and ANQGSEA. The CDR3 is CSVIPRSRGRDNEQFF. The CDR3 nucleotides read TGCAGCGTTATTCCCCGGAGCAGGGGAAGAGACAATGAGCAGTTCTTC.

The chain links TRBV4-3 to TRBJ2-7; D perhaps matches TRBD2 (6 bases). The CDR3 is 14 residues long. Germline V gives CDR1 LGHNA, CDR2 YSLEER. Trimming left V 0 bases short and J 9 bases short, with 15 bases between. The CDR3 region is CASSQDLGGGMQYF. For the CDR3, the DNA is TGCGCCAGCAGCCAAGATCTCGGGGGTGGCATGCAGTACTTC.

This clone was counted between two and nine times. The gene calls are TRBV27 and TRBJ2-7; no firm D call. Germline values: CDR1 MNHEY, CDR2 SMNVEV (reference sequence). The V and J ends lost 3 bases and 2 bases respectively, with 8 bases between them. The CDR3 is 13 amino acids. The CDR3 loop reads CASSFQATYEQYF. As DNA, the CDR3 is TGTGCCAGCAGTTTCCAGGCCACCTACGAGCAGTACTTC.

This chain links TRBV28 with TRBJ2-3, with TRBD2 matching 7 bases. CDR3 size: 14 residues. The V segment lost 6 bases and the J segment 3 bases; nucleotides outside the gene matches: 6. Looked up from germline, CDR1 is MDHEN and CDR2 is SYDVKM. As DNA, the CDR3 is TGTGCCAGCAGGGGGGAGGGCCGTACAGATACGCAGTATTTT. It specifies CASRGEGRTDTQYF. Complete variable domain (other parts from reference TRBV28 and TRBJ2-3): DVKVTQSSRYLVKRTGEKVFLECVQDMDHENMFWYRQDPGLGLRLIYFSYDVKMKEKGDIPEGYSVSREKKERFSLILESASTNQTSMYLCASRGEGRTDTQYFGPGTRLTVL.

The chain combines TRBV30 with TRBJ1-1, with 10 bases fitting TRBD1. The trim removed 1 base at V and 10 bases at J, leaving 6 bases unmatched. Per the germline V gene, CDR1 is GTSNPN and CDR2 is SVGIG (reference sequence). This CDR3 is 13 amino acids long. The chain's CDR3 is CAWSGDRGVGAFF. DNA for the CDR3: TGTGCCTGGAGTGGGGACAGGGGTGTTGGAGCTTTCTTT. Combining the CDR3 with reference TRBV30 and TRBJ1-1 gives the whole variable domain SQTIHQWPATLVQPVGSPLSLECTVEGTSNPNLYWYRQAAGRGLQLLFYSVGIGQISSEVPQNLSASRPQDRQFILSSKKLLLSDSGFYLCAWSGDRGVGAFFGQGTRLTVV.

The genes are TRBV29-1 and TRBJ1-2; maybe TRBD1 (5 bases). This CDR3 contains 14 residues. The ends were cut back, 4 bases at V and 7 bases at J, with 19 bases in the middle. The V gene's germline CDR1 is SQVTM and CDR2 ANQGSEA. DNA for the CDR3: TGCAGCGTTGCCCCCCCGGGCAGGGCGGGTGGCTACACCTTC. This gives the protein CSVAPPGRAGGYTF.

The chain employs TRBV7-8 and TRBJ1-5, with D possibly TRBD1 on 5 matching bases. The CDR3 runs to 16 residues. Germline V gives CDR1 SGHVS, CDR2 FQNEAQ. Trimming left V 3 bases short and J 4 bases short, with 16 bases between. CDR3 region: CASSLLAGTSNQPQHF. The CDR3 nucleotides are TGTGCCAGCAGCTTGCTCGCCGGGACTTCAAATCAGCCCCAGCATTTT.

The chain has TRBV5-6 and TRBJ1-2; D is uncertain. CDR3 length: 15 amino acids. Germline-derived CDR1 and CDR2 are SGHDT and YYEEEE. V lost 4 bases and J 3 bases, leaving 16 bases between the germline ends. For the CDR3, the DNA is TGTGCCAGCAGCCGTTTCTGGGAAATTGACTATGGCTACACCTTC. This translates into CASSRFWEIDYGYTF.

The chain recombines TRBV18 with TRBJ2-2; the D is unclear. This CDR3 region has 13 residues. Trimming stripped 10 bases from V and 4 bases from J, with 13 bases between. Germline lookup yields CDR1 KGHSH and CDR2 LQKENI. The CDR3 nucleotides are TGTGCCACCATTGGGCAGGCCACCGGGGAGCTGTTTTTT. Residues: CATIGQATGELFF.

The rearrangement links TRBV7-8 to TRBJ2-2; D perhaps matches TRBD2 (5 bases). Germline V CDR1 and CDR2: SGHVS, FQNEAQ. Trimming shortened V by 5 bases and J by 6 bases, and 19 bases separated the two germline ends. The CDR3 is 16 residues long. CDR3 in amino acids: CASSTYRAPGSGELFF. The CDR3 region has the DNA TGTGCCAGCAGCACCTACCGGGCCCCGGGATCCGGGGAGCTGTTTTTT.

This clone was counted once. The V gene is TRBV30, the J gene TRBJ2-7; possibly TRBD2 for D (5 bases). There are 15 residues in the CDR3. Trimming took off 5 bases at V and 2 bases at J, with 19 bases between the two ends. Germline V gene lookup returns CDR1 GTSNPN and CDR2 SVGIG (reference sequence). CDR3 DNA: TGTGCCTGGGGAAAGGACGTCGGGGTTCCCTACGAGCAGTACTTC. It is translated as CAWGKDVGVPYEQYF.